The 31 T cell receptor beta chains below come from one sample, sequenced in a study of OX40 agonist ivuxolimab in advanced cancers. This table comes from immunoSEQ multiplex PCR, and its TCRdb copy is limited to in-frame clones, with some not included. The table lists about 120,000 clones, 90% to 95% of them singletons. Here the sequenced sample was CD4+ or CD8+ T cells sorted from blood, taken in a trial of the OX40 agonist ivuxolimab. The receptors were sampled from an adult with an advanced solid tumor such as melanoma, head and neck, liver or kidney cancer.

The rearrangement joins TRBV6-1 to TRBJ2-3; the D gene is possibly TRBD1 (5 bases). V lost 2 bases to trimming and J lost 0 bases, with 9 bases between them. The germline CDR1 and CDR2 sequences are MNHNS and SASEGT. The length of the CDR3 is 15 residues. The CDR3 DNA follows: TGTGCCAGCAGTGAACACAGGTCTAGCACAGATACGCAGTATTTT. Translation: CASSEHRSSTDTQYF.

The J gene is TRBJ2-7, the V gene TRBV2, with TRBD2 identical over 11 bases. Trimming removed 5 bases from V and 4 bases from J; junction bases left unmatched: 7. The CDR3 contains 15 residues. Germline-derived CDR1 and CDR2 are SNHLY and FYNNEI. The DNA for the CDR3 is TGTGCCAGCAGTCCTGAACTAGCGGGAGTGTACGAGCAGTACTTC. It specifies CASSPELAGVYEQYF.

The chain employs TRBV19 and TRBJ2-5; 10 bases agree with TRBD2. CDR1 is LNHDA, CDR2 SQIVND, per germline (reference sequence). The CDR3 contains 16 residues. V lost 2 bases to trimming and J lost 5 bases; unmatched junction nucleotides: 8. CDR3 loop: CASSILSGGARETQYF. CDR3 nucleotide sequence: TGTGCCAGTAGTATATTGAGCGGGGGGGCGAGGGAGACCCAGTACTTC.

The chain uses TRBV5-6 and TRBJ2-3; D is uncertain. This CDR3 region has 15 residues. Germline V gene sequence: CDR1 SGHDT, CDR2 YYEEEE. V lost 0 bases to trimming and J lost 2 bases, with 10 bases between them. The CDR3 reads CASSLVSSPTDTQYF. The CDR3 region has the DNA TGTGCCAGCAGCTTGGTCTCCAGCCCCACAGATACGCAGTATTTT. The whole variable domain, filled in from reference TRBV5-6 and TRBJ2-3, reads DAGVTQSPTHLIKTRGQQVTLRCSPKSGHDTVSWYQQALGQGPQFIFQYYEEEERQRGNFPDRFSGHQFPNYSSELNVNALLLGDSALYLCASSLVSSPTDTQYFGPGTRLTVL.

CDR3: CASSLFGAETQYF. Here the CDR3 DNA reads TGTGCCAGCAGTTTATTTGGGGCAGAGACCCAGTACTTC. The gene calls are TRBV27 and TRBJ2-5, with TRBD1 as a possible D gene (5 bases). The CDR3 runs to 13 residues. Germline V gene lookup returns CDR1 MNHEY and CDR2 SMNVEV (reference sequence). Trimming took off 1 base at V and 4 bases at J, with 7 bases between the two ends.

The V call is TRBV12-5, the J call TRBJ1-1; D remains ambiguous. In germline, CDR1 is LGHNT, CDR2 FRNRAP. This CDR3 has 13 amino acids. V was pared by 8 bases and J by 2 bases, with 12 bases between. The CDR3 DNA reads TGTGCTAGTAACGTCAAGGCTAACACTGAAGCTTTCTTT. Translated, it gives CASNVKANTEAFF.

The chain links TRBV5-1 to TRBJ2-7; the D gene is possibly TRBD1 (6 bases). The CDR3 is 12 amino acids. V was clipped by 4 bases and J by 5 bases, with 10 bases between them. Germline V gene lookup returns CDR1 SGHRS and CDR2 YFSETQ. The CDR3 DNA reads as TGCGCCAGCAGCCCCCCAGGGGACGAGCAGTACTTC. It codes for CASSPPGDEQYF.

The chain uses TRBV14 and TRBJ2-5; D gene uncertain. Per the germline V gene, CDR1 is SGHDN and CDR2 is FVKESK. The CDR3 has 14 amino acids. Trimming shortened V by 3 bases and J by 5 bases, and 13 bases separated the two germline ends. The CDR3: CASSHLEPGETQYF. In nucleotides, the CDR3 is TGTGCCAGCAGCCACTTGGAGCCCGGGGAGACCCAGTACTTC.

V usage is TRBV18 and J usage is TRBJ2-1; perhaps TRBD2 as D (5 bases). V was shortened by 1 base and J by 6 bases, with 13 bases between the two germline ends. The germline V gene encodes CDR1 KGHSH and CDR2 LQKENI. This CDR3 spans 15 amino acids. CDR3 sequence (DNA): TGTGCCAGCTCACCACTTTTGGCTAGCTTCAATGAGCAGTTCTTC. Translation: CASSPLLASFNEQFF.

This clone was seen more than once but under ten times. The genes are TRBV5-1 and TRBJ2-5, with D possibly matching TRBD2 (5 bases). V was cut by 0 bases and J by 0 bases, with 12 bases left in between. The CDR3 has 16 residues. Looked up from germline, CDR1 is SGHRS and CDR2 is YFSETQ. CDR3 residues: CASSLEGSGYQETQYF. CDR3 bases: TGCGCCAGCAGCTTGGAGGGCTCGGGATACCAAGAGACCCAGTACTTC.

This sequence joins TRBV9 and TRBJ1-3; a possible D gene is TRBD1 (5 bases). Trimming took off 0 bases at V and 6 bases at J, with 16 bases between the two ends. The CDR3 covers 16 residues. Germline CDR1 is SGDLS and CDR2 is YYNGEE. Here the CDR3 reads CASSVETGRGANTIYF. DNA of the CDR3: TGTGCCAGCAGCGTAGAGACGGGACGGGGTGCAAACACCATATATTTT.

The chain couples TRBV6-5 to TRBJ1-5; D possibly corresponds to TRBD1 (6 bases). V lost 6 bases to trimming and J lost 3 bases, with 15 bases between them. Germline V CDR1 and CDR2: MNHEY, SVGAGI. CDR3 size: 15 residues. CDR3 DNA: TGTGCCAGCAGCGGAGGGGGGCCCTACAATCAGCCCCAGCATTTT. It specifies CASSGGGPYNQPQHF.

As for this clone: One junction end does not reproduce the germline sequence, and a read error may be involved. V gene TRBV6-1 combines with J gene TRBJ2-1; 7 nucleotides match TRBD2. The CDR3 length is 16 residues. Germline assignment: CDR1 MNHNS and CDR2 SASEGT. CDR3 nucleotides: TGTGCCATCAGTGAGTCGGGGGGAGGGCCAGAAAATGAGCAGTTCTTC. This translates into CAISESGGGPENEQFF.

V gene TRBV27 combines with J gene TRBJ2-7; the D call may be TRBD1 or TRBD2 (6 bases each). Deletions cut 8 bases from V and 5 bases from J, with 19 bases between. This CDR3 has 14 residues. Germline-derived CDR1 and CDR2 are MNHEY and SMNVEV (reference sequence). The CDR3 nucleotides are TGTGCCAGCGGTAATCCCAGGGGACTCCACGAGCAGTACTTC. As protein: CASGNPRGLHEQYF.

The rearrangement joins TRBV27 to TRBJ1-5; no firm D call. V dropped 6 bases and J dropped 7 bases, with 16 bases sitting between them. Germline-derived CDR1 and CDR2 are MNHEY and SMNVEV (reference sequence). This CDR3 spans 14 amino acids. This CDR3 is CASSGLGSGQPQHF. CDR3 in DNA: TGTGCCAGCAGCGGGTTAGGGTCGGGCCAGCCCCAGCATTTT.

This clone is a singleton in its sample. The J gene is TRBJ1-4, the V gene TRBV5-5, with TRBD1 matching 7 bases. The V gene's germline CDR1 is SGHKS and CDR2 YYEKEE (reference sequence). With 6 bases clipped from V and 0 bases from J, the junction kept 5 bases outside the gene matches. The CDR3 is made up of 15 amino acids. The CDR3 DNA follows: TGTGCCAGCACAAGGGACAGTGCAACTAATGAAAAACTGTTTTTT. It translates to CASTRDSATNEKLFF.

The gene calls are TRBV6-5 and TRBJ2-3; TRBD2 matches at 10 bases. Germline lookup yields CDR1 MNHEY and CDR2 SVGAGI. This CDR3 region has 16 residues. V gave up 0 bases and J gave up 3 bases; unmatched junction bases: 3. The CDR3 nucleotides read TGTGCCAGCAGTTACTCAGGACTAGCGGTAACAGATACGCAGTATTTT. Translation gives CASSYSGLAVTDTQYF.

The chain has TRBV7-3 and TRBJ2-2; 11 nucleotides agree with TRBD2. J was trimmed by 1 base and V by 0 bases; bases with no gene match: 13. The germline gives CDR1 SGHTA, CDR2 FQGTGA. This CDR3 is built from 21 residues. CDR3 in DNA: TGTGCCAGCAGCTTAACGCGTCCCTACTCCACTAGCGGGAGGAACACCGGGGAGCTGTTTTTT. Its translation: CASSLTRPYSTSGRNTGELFF.

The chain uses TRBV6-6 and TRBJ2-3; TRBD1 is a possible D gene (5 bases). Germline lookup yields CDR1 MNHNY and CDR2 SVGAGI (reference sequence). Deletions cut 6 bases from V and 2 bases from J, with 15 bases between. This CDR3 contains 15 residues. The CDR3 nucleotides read TGTGCCAGCAGCCGCCCCCAGGGAAACACAGATACGCAGTATTTT. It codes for CASSRPQGNTDTQYF.

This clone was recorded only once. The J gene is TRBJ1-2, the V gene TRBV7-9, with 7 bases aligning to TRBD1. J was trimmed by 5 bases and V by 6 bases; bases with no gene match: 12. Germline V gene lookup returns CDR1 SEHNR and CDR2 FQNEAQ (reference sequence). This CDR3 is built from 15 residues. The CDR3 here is CASSLIDRETYGYTF. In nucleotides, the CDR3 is TGTGCCAGCAGTTTAATAGACAGGGAGACGTATGGCTACACCTTC.

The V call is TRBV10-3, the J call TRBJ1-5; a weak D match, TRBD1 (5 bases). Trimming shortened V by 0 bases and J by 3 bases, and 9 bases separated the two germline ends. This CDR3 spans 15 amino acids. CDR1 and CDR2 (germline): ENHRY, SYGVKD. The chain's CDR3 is CAISESGAPNQPQHF. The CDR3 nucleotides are TGTGCCATCAGTGAGTCCGGGGCCCCCAATCAGCCCCAGCATTTT.

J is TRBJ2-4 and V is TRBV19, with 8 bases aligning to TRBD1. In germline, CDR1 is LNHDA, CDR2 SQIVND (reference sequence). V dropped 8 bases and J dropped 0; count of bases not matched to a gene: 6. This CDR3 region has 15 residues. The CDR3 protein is CASGGQVEAKNIQYF. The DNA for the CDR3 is TGTGCCAGTGGGGGACAGGTAGAAGCCAAAAACATTCAGTACTTC.

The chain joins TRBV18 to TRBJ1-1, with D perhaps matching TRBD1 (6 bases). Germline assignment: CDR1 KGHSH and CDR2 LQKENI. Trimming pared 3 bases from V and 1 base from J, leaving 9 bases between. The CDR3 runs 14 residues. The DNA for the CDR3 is TGTGCCAGCTCACCGGGACACCCGAACACTGAAGCTTTCTTT. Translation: CASSPGHPNTEAFF. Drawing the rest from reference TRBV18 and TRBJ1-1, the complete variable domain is NAGVMQNPRHLVRRRGQEARLRCSPMKGHSHVYWYRQLPEEGLKFMVYLQKENIIDESGMPKERFSAEFPKEGPSILRIQQVVRGDSAAYFCASSPGHPNTEAFFGQGTRLTVV.

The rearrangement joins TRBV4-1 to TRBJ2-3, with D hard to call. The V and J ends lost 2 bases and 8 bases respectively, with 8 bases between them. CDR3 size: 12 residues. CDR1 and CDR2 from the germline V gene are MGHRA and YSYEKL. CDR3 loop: CASSQPTSTQYF. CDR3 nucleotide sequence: TGCGCCAGCAGCCAACCAACCAGTACGCAGTATTTT.

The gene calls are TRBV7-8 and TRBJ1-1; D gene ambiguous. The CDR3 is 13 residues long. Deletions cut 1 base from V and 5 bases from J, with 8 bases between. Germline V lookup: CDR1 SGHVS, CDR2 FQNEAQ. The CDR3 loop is CASSLVEVTEAFF. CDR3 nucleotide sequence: TGTGCCAGCAGCTTAGTTGAGGTAACTGAAGCTTTCTTT.

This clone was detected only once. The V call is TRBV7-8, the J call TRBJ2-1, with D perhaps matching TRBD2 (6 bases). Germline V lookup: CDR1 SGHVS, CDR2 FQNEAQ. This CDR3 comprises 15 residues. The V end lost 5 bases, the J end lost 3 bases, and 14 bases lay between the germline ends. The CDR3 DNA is TGTGCCAGCAGCCGTTCCGGGACTCGCTACAATGAGCAGTTCTTC. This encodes CASSRSGTRYNEQFF.

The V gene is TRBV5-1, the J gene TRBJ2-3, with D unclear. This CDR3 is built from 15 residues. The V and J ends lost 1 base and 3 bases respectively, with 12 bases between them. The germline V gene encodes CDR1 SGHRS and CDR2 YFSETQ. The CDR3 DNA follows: TGCGCCAGCAGCTTGTCAACCCCACTAACAGATACGCAGTATTTT. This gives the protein CASSLSTPLTDTQYF.

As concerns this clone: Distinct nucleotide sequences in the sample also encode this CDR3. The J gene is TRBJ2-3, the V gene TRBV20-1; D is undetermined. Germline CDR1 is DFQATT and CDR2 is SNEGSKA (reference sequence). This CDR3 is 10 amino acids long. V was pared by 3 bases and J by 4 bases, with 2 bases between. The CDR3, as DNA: TGCAGTGCTAGTCCAGATACGCAGTATTTT. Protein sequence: CSASPDTQYF.

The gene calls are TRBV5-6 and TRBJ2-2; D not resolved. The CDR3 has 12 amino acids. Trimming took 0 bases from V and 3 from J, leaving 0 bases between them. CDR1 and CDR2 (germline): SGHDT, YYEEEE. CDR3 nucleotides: TGTGCCAGCAGCTTGGACACCGGGGAGCTGTTTTTT. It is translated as CASSLDTGELFF.

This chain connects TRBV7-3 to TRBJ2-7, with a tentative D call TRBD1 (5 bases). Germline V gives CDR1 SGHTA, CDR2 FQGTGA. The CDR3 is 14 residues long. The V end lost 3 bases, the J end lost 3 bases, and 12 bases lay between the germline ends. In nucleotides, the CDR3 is TGTGCCAGCAGCTTCCGGCAGGGTAACTACGAGCAGTACTTC. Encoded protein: CASSFRQGNYEQYF.

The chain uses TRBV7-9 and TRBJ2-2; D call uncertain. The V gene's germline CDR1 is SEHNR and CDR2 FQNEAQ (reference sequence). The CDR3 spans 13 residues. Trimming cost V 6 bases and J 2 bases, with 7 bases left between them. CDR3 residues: CASSIINTGELFF. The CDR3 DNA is TGTGCCAGCAGTATTATTAACACCGGGGAGCTGTTTTTT.